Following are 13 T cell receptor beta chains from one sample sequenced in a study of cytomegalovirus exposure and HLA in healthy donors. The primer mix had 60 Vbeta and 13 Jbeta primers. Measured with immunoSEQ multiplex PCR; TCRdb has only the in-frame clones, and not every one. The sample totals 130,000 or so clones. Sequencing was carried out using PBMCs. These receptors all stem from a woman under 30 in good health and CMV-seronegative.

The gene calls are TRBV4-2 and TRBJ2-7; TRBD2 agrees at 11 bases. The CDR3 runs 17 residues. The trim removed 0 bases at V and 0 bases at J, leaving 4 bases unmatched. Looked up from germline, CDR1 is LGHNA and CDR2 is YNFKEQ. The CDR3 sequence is CASSQDRLAGSSYEQYF. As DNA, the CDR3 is TGTGCCAGCAGCCAAGACCGACTAGCGGGGAGCTCCTACGAGCAGTACTTC.

CDR3 sequence reads: CASSPRTSGRPVYTQYF. For the CDR3, the DNA is TGTGCCAGTTCACCTCGGACTAGCGGGAGGCCCGTGTATACGCAGTATTTT. The V gene is TRBV19, the J gene TRBJ2-3, with 14 nucleotides matching TRBD2. Germline V gene sequence: CDR1 LNHDA, CDR2 SQIVND (reference sequence). V trimming: 8 bases; J trimming: 7 bases; junction bases outside the gene matches: 14. This CDR3 region has 17 residues.

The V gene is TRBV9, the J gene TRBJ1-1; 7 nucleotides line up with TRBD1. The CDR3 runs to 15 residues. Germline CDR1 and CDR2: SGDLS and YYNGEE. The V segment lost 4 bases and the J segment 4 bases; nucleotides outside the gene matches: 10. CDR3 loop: CASSPGGPWSTEAFF. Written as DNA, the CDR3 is TGTGCCAGCAGCCCAGGGGGGCCCTGGAGCACTGAAGCTTTCTTT.

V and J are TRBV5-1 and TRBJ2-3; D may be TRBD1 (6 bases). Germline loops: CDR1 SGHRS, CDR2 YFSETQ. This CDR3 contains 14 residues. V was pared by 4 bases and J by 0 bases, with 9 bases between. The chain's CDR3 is CASSLTGSTDTQYF. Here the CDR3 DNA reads TGCGCCAGCAGCCTAACAGGGAGCACAGATACGCAGTATTTT.

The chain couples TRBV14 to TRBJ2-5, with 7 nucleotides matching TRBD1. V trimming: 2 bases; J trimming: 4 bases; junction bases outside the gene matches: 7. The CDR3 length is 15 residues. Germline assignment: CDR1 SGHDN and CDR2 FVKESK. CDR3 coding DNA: TGTGCCAGCAGCCAATTAGGGGGCGCGGGAGAGACCCAGTACTTC. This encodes CASSQLGGAGETQYF.

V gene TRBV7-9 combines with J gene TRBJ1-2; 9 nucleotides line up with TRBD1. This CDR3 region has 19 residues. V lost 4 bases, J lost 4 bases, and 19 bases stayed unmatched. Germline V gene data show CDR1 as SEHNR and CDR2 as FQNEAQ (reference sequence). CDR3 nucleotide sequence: TGTGCCAGCAGCTCACCCCTCCCGGGACAGGGCCAACTTCGCTATGGCTACACCTTC. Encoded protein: CASSSPLPGQGQLRYGYTF.

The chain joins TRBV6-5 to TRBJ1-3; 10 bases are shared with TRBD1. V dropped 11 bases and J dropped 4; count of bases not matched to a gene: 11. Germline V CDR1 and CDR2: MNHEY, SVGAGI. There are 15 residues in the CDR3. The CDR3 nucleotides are TGTGCCTACCGCGAAGACAGGGGGCCAGGAAACACCATATATTTT. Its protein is CAYREDRGPGNTIYF.

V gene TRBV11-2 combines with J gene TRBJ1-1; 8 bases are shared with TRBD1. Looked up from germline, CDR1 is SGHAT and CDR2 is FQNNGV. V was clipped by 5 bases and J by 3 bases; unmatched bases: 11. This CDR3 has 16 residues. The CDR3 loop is CASSPRIRGRDTEAFF. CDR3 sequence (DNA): TGTGCCAGCAGCCCAAGAATCAGGGGGCGCGACACTGAAGCTTTCTTT.

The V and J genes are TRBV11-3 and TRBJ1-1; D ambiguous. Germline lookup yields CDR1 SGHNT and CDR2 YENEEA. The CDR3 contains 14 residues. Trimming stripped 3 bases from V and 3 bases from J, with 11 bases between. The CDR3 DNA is TGTGCCAGCAGCTTCTCGGGGTGGGACACTGAAGCTTTCTTT. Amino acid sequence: CASSFSGWDTEAFF.

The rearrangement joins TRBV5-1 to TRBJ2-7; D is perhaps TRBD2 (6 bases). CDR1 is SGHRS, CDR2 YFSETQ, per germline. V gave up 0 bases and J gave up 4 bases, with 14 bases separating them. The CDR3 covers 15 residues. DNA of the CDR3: TGCGCCAGCAGCTTGGCAGGCGGGGCTGGGTACGAGCAGTACTTC. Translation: CASSLAGGAGYEQYF.

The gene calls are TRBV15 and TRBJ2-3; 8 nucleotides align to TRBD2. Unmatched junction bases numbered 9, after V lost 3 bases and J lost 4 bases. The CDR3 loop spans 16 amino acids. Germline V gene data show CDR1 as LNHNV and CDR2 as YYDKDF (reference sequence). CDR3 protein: CATSRDLSGISDTQYF. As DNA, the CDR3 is TGTGCCACCAGCAGGGACCTTAGCGGGATTTCAGATACGCAGTATTTT.

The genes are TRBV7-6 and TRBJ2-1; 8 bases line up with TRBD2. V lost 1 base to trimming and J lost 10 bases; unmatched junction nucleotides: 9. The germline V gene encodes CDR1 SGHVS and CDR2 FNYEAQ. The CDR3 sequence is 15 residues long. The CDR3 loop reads CASSLVGGRSGEQFF. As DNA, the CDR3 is TGTGCCAGCAGCTTAGTCGGCGGGAGGTCGGGGGAGCAGTTCTTC. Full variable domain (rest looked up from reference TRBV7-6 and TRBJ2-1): GAGVSQSPRYKVTKRGQDVALRCDPISGHVSLYWYRQALGQGPEFLTYFNYEAQQDKSGLPNDRFSAERPEGSISTLTIQRTEQRDSAMYRCASSLVGGRSGEQFFGPGTRLTVL.

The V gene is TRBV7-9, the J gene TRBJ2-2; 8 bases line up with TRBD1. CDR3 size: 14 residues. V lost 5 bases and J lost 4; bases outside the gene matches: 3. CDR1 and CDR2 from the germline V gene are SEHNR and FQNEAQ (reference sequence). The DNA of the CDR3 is TGTGCCAGCAGCGTGACAGGGGTCACCGGGGAGCTGTTTTTT. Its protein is CASSVTGVTGELFF.